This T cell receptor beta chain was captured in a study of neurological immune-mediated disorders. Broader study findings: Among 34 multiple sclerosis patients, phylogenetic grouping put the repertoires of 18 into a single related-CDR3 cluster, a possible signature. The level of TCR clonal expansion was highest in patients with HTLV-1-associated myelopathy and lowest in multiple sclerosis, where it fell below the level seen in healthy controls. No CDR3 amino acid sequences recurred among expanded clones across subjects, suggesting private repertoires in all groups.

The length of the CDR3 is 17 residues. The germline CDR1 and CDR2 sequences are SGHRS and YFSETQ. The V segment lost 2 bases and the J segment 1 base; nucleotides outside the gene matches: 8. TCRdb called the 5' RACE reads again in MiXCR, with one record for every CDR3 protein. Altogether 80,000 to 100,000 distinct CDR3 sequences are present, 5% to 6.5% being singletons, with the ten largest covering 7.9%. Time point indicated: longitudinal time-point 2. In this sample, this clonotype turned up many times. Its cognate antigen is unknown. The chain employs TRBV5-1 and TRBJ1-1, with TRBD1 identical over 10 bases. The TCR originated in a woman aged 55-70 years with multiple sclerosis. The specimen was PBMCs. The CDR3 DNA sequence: TGCGCCAGCAGCTTCCGACAGGGGGCCGGGGGGAACACTGAAGCTTTCTTT. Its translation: CASSFRQGAGGNTEAFF.